This TCR beta chain was found in a study of cytotoxic CD8 clonotypes in ibrutinib-treated CLL. This clone was counted between two and nine times. Its antigen is unknown. The CDR3 spans 15 residues. Trimming removed 5 bases at V and 2 bases at J, with 16 bases between. Germline V CDR1 and CDR2: SGHTA, FQGNSA. Researchers set a sequencing depth target of 1 in 200,000 to 1 in 1 million T cells. Repertoires were generated with immunoSEQ multiplex PCR, while TCRdb's copy carries only in-frame clones and drops some. In the table there are 300,000 to 350,000 clones, around four fifths of which are singletons. Study-wide results and limits: Sample timing was unmatched between remission and later-progressing patients; lymph nodes unstudied. Upon ibrutinib response clonality rose, and upon progression it fell back toward baseline.

The V and J genes are TRBV7-2 and TRBJ2-7; tentative D call: TRBD2 (6 bases). The source was PBMCs, collected before ibrutinib treatment. The clonotype was recovered from a human donor with chronic lymphocytic leukemia. This CDR3 is CASSLVGRTTYEQYF. DNA for the CDR3: TGTGCCAGCAGCCTAGTGGGACGGACTACCTACGAGCAGTACTTC.